The 30 T cell receptor beta chains below come from one sample, sequenced in a study of molecular identifiers for immune sequencing clone quantification. One entry per CDR3 protein results from TCRdb running MiXCR on the PCR reads. The repertoire consists of roughly 320,000 distinct CDR3 sequences, with over 20% occurring once and the leading ten covering roughly 0.86%. Sequencing was done on a sample of naive CD8+ T cells from blood, with Jurkat cell RNA spiked in. Subset of the sample: FACS-sorted CD8+CD4-CCR7+CD45RA+ naive T cells. These receptors came from a human donor in good health. Some libraries in this study had Jurkat cell RNA spiked in.

This clonotype occurred many times. The chain couples TRBV29-1 to TRBJ2-7, with D unresolved. The CDR3 loop spans 12 amino acids. In germline, CDR1 is SQVTM, CDR2 ANQGSEA. Trimming shortened V by 1 base and J by 6 bases, and 10 bases separated the two germline ends. CDR3 protein: CSVEGRSGEQYF. CDR3 DNA: TGCAGCGTTGAAGGTCGATCGGGCGAGCAGTACTTC.

This chain uses TRBV7-2 with TRBJ2-1, with D possibly being TRBD2 (5 bases). Per the germline V gene, CDR1 is SGHTA and CDR2 is FQGNSA. This CDR3 region has 15 residues. V was shortened by 2 bases and J by 4 bases, with 12 bases between the two germline ends. The CDR3 DNA sequence: TGTGCCAGCAGCTTAATATCGGGGTTGTACAATGAGCAGTTCTTC. Its translation is CASSLISGLYNEQFF.

Comment on this clonotype: This may stem from a read error, because a much larger clone lies one nucleotide away. No conserved phenylalanine or tryptophan ends this CDR3, so it is likely a read error. CDR3 in DNA: TGTGCCAGCAGCGCCGGGTATGGCGCCGGGGAGCTGTTTCTT. Amino acid sequence: CASSAGYGAGELFL. This chain joins TRBV9 and TRBJ2-2, with D uncertain. This CDR3 is 14 amino acids long. Per the germline V gene, CDR1 is SGDLS and CDR2 is YYNGEE. V gave up 3 bases and J gave up 6 bases, with 12 bases separating them.

Concerning this clonotype: Being one base from a much bigger clone, this may be a read error. This rearrangement joins TRBV27 to TRBJ2-3, with a possible D match to TRBD1 (5 bases). CDR1 is MNHEY and CDR2 is SMNVEV in the germline V gene (reference sequence). The CDR3 length is 14 residues. CDR3 in amino acids: CAGSSDSSADTQYF. The CDR3 region has the DNA TGTGCCGGCAGTTCCGACAGCTCCGCAGATACGCAGTATTTT.

A remark on this clonotype: A much larger clone sits a single nucleotide away, making a read error possible. This CDR3 is missing its conserved last phenylalanine or tryptophan, likely due to a read error. V is TRBV11-2 and J is TRBJ2-4; 10 positions match TRBD2. V dropped 5 bases and J dropped 12; count of bases not matched to a gene: 10. Germline CDR1 reads SGHAT; CDR2 reads FQNNGV. The CDR3 has 14 residues. CDR3 nucleotides: TGTGCCAGCAGCCTAGTCGCTAGCGGGAGAGATCAGTACTCC. It yields the protein CASSLVASGRDQYS.

J is TRBJ2-7 and V is TRBV7-9, with TRBD1 as a possible D gene (6 bases). Trimming shortened V by 5 bases and J by 0 bases, and 11 bases separated the two germline ends. Germline assignment: CDR1 SEHNR and CDR2 FQNEAQ (reference sequence). The CDR3 sequence is 14 residues long. CDR3 DNA sequence: TGTGCCAGCAGCCCAAAGGACAGCTCCTACGAGCAGTACTTC. Protein sequence: CASSPKDSSYEQYF.

This clonotype was seen at least ten times. This chain uses TRBV5-4 with TRBJ1-1; D may be TRBD1 (5 bases). Trimming shortened V by 3 bases and J by 4 bases, and 13 bases separated the two germline ends. The CDR3 sequence is 14 residues long. Germline V gives CDR1 SGHNT, CDR2 YYREEE (reference sequence). The CDR3 DNA sequence: TGTGCCAGCAGCTCCAGCGTTGGGGCCACTGAAGCTTTCTTT. The encoded protein is CASSSSVGATEAFF.

This clonotype was observed a few times. The chain carries TRBV9 and TRBJ2-1, with D tentatively TRBD1 (6 bases). The germline V gene has CDR1 SGDLS and CDR2 YYNGEE. This CDR3 has 13 residues. The V and J ends lost 6 bases and 2 bases respectively, with 9 bases between them. The CDR3 DNA reads TGTGCCAGCAATGAGGGGGCCTACAATGAGCAGTTCTTC. Residues: CASNEGAYNEQFF.

V and J are TRBV19 and TRBJ1-5; perhaps TRBD1 as D (5 bases). V was trimmed by 5 bases and J by 0 bases, leaving 11 bases between them. In germline, CDR1 is LNHDA, CDR2 SQIVND (reference sequence). The CDR3 has 15 residues. This CDR3 is CASSPSQGSNQPQHF. CDR3 nucleotide sequence: TGTGCCAGTAGTCCTAGTCAGGGTAGCAATCAGCCCCAGCATTTT.

This clonotype appeared a few times. The chain employs TRBV5-1 and TRBJ1-1, with D perhaps matching TRBD1 (6 bases). CDR1 and CDR2 from the germline V gene are SGHRS and YFSETQ. V lost 0 bases and J 6 bases, leaving 15 bases between the germline ends. This CDR3 region has 15 residues. In DNA, the CDR3 is TGCGCCAGCAGCTTGGAGCAGGGGCCCCACGCTGAAGCTTTCTTT. Its protein product is CASSLEQGPHAEAFF.

This clonotype was counted only a few times. The chain is built from TRBV7-6 and TRBJ2-3; TRBD2 matches 9 bases. This CDR3 comprises 17 residues. Trimming at V came to 1 base and at J to 2 bases, leaving 7 bases not matched to a gene. The germline V gene has CDR1 SGHVS and CDR2 FNYEAQ. The CDR3, as DNA: TGTGCCAGCAGCTTAGTCCCAGCGGGAGGATCCACAGATACGCAGTATTTT. This encodes CASSLVPAGGSTDTQYF. The variable domain in full, completed from reference TRBV7-6 and TRBJ2-3, reads GAGVSQSPRYKVTKRGQDVALRCDPISGHVSLYWYRQALGQGPEFLTYFNYEAQQDKSGLPNDRFSAERPEGSISTLTIQRTEQRDSAMYRCASSLVPAGGSTDTQYFGPGTRLTVL.

This clonotype appeared many times. V and J are TRBV11-2 and TRBJ2-4, with D possibly matching TRBD1 (6 bases). The V gene lost 5 bases and the J gene lost 0 bases, with 23 bases spanning the gap. Looked up from germline, CDR1 is SGHAT and CDR2 is FQNNGV. The CDR3 has 19 residues. The CDR3 DNA is TGTGCCAGCAGCCGTACAGGGCGAGCGGTTTTATCAGCCAAAAACATTCAGTACTTC. It is translated as CASSRTGRAVLSAKNIQYF.

This clonotype has only a few counts. The chain uses TRBV28 and TRBJ2-5, with D possibly matching TRBD1 (6 bases). Germline V gene sequence: CDR1 MDHEN, CDR2 SYDVKM. The CDR3 contains 14 residues. With 3 bases removed from V and 5 bases from J, the gap between germline ends came to 13 bases. CDR3 region: CASSLQGSGETQYF. The CDR3 nucleotides read TGTGCCAGCAGTTTGCAGGGGTCAGGGGAGACCCAGTACTTC.

This clonotype was counted many times. The V and J genes are TRBV7-6 and TRBJ2-1, with 9 positions matching TRBD2. The V segment lost 5 bases and the J segment 3 bases; nucleotides outside the gene matches: 8. The CDR3 has 16 amino acids. The V gene's germline CDR1 is SGHVS and CDR2 FNYEAQ. CDR3: CASSARLAALYNEQFF. The CDR3 nucleotides are TGTGCCAGCAGCGCCCGACTAGCGGCCCTCTACAATGAGCAGTTCTTC.

V gene TRBV30 combines with J gene TRBJ2-4, with a weak D call TRBD2 (6 bases). Germline CDR1 reads GTSNPN; CDR2 reads SVGIG (reference sequence). The CDR3 consists of 14 residues. Trimming took 2 bases from V and 8 from J, leaving 16 bases between them. The CDR3 nucleotides are TGTGCCTGGAGTACGGGTACGGGGGTGGACATTCAGTACTTC. Its protein product is CAWSTGTGVDIQYF.

This clonotype appeared many times. V and J are TRBV5-1 and TRBJ2-1, with D possibly being TRBD2 (5 bases). Trimming removed 0 bases at V and 7 bases at J, with 8 bases between. This CDR3 comprises 13 residues. Germline CDR1 reads SGHRS; CDR2 reads YFSETQ. The CDR3 DNA reads TGCGCCAGCAGCTTGGCCGGGGTAAATGAGCAGTTCTTC. It specifies CASSLAGVNEQFF.

This clonotype has a handful of counts. The CDR3 carries no conserved terminal phenylalanine or tryptophan, so it likely arises from a read error. This chain uses TRBV27 with TRBJ1-5; D call uncertain. Germline loops: CDR1 MNHEY, CDR2 SMNVEV (reference sequence). The CDR3 spans 14 residues. V dropped 3 bases and J dropped 1 base, with 7 bases sitting between them. CDR3 nucleotide sequence: TGTGCCAGCAGTTTCGGTCGGAGCAATCAGCCCCAGCATTCT. Translating gives CASSFGRSNQPQHS.

Remarks on this clonotype: A read error may explain this, as a much larger clone is one base away. DNA for the CDR3: TGTGCCACAGGAGGGGCAGACCAAGAGACCCAGTGCTTC. It codes for CATGGADQETQCF. The chain couples TRBV27 to TRBJ2-5; D perhaps matches TRBD2 (6 bases). The CDR3 sequence is 13 residues long. From germline, CDR1 is MNHEY and CDR2 SMNVEV (reference sequence).

Comments on this clonotype: This may arise from a read error, as a much more abundant clone is one base away. This chain connects TRBV21-1 to TRBJ1-3; TRBD1 was called by the table and not checked on the DNA. TRBV21-1 is listed as a pseudogene. This CDR3 region has 16 residues. Here the CDR3 DNA reads TGTGCCAGCACCAAAGAACCCCCCTTAGGTGGAAACACCATATATTTT. Translated: CASTKEPPLGGNTIYF.

This clonotype was counted a few times. The J gene is TRBJ2-2, the V gene TRBV29-1; D gene unclear. This CDR3 has 15 amino acids. Germline CDR1 is SQVTM and CDR2 is ANQGSEA. Trimming stripped 7 bases from V and 0 bases from J, with 15 bases between. In nucleotides, the CDR3 is TGCAGCGCCCACGGCGGCCTCGCGAACACCGGGGAGCTGTTTTTT. Encoded protein: CSAHGGLANTGELFF.

This rearrangement joins TRBV7-8 to TRBJ2-3, with 8 positions matching TRBD1. The CDR3 length is 14 residues. Trimming cost V 4 bases and J 4 bases; bases outside gene matches: 4. Germline assignment: CDR1 SGHVS and CDR2 FQNEAQ. DNA for the CDR3: TGTGCCAGCAGCTATCCGGGACAGGCAGATACGCAGTATTTT. Amino acids: CASSYPGQADTQYF.

The table lists this clonotype with many counts. This chain connects TRBV28 to TRBJ2-3, with TRBD2 matching over 7 bases. Germline CDR1 MDHEN, CDR2 SYDVKM. J lost 6 bases, V lost 8 bases, and 2 bases had no gene match. The CDR3 spans 11 residues. The CDR3 loop is CASYSGDTQYF. CDR3 nucleotides: TGTGCCAGCTATAGCGGGGATACGCAGTATTTT.

With regard to this clonotype: The junction differs from germline at one of its ends, possibly a read error. V usage is TRBV27 and J usage is TRBJ1-3; D is ambiguous. Germline V gene lookup returns CDR1 MNHEY and CDR2 SMNVEV (reference sequence). The CDR3 runs 15 residues. The CDR3: CAGSLSADSGNTIYF. The CDR3 region has the DNA TGTGCCGGCAGTTTATCGGCGGACTCTGGAAACACCATATATTTT.

This clonotype was counted many times. The chain combines TRBV14 with TRBJ1-2; tentative D call: TRBD1 (5 bases). V shed 1 base and J shed 2 bases, with 11 bases lying between them. This CDR3 region has 15 residues. Germline V gene lookup returns CDR1 SGHDN and CDR2 FVKESK. CDR3 nucleotides: TGTGCCAGCAGCCAAGGACGTGGGGGAAACTATGGCTACACCTTC. Its translation is CASSQGRGGNYGYTF.

This clonotype was recorded at least ten times. CDR3 amino acids: CASSPELGDLAEAFF. The CDR3 coding sequence is TGTGCCAGCAGCCCGGAACTGGGGGACTTGGCTGAAGCTTTCTTT. This chain connects TRBV7-9 to TRBJ1-1; D is possibly TRBD1 (5 bases). Germline CDR1 reads SEHNR; CDR2 reads FQNEAQ (reference sequence). The CDR3 contains 15 residues. Trimming took 5 bases from V and 6 from J, leaving 19 bases between them. The full variable domain, its missing parts supplied by reference TRBV7-9 and TRBJ1-1, is DTGVSQNPRHKITKRGQNVTFRCDPISEHNRLYWYRQTLGQGPEFLTYFQNEAQLEKSRLLSDRFSAERPKGSFSTLEIQRTEQGDSAMYLCASSPELGDLAEAFFGQGTRLTVV.

This clonotype was counted a single time. A much larger clone differs from this one at a single base, so this may be a read error. The CDR3 carries no conserved terminal phenylalanine or tryptophan, so it likely arises from a read error. This chain links TRBV9 with TRBJ1-2; D might be TRBD1 (6 bases). The V gene's germline CDR1 is SGDLS and CDR2 YYNGEE. The CDR3 totals 17 residues. With 0 bases removed from V and 3 bases from J, the gap between germline ends came to 18 bases. The CDR3 spells CASSVESPPGAYYGYTL. CDR3 bases: TGTGCCAGCAGCGTAGAGTCCCCCCCGGGGGCATACTATGGCTACACCCTC.

This clonotype was found once. This clone may be a read error of a much larger clone one base away. J is TRBJ1-4 and V is TRBV4-1, with 8 bases aligning to TRBD1. This CDR3 region has 13 residues. The germline V gene encodes CDR1 MGHRA and CDR2 YSYEKL. CDR3: CASSQGRTRDRLF. CDR3 in DNA: TGCGCTAGCAGCCAAGGTAGGACCCGGGACAGGCTTTTT.

This clonotype came up many times. The V call is TRBV12-3 or TRBV12-4, the J call TRBJ2-3; D remains ambiguous. Trimming left V 2 bases short and J 3 bases short, with 9 bases between. The CDR3 is 14 amino acids. The CDR3 DNA sequence: TGTGCCAGCAGTTTATCCGTACCGACAGATACGCAGTATTTT. Its protein product is CASSLSVPTDTQYF.

In its sample, this clonotype was seen many times. J is TRBJ2-5 and V is TRBV24-1, with TRBD2 matching 8 bases. Germline V gives CDR1 KGHDR, CDR2 SFDVKD. This CDR3 has 14 residues. The ends lost 4 bases at V and 5 bases at J; junction bases unmatched: 5. As DNA, the CDR3 is TGTGCCACCAGTGACTTGACTAGCGACGAGACCCAGTACTTC. The encoded protein is CATSDLTSDETQYF.

This clonotype was seen only a few times. The chain has TRBV7-2 and TRBJ1-2; a weak D match, TRBD1 (5 bases). V dropped 4 bases and J dropped 4 bases, with 13 bases sitting between them. This CDR3 has 14 residues. Per the germline V gene, CDR1 is SGHTA and CDR2 is FQGNSA. CDR3 loop: CASSSLTDFYGYTF. The CDR3 DNA sequence: TGTGCCAGCAGCTCTTTGACAGATTTCTATGGCTACACCTTC.